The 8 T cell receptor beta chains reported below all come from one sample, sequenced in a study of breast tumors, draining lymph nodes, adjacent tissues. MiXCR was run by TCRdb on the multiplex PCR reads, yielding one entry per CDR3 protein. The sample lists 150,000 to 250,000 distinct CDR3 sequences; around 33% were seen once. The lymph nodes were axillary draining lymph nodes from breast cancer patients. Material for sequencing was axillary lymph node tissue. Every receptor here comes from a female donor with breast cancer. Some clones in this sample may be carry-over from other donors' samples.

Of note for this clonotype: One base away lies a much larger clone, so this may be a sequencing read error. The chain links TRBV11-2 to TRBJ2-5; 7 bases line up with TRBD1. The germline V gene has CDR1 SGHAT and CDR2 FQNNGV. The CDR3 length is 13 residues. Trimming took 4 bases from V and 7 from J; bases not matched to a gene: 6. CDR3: CASSSYRGATQYF. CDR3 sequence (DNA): TGTGCCAGCAGCTCCTACAGGGGAGCGACCCAGTACTTC.

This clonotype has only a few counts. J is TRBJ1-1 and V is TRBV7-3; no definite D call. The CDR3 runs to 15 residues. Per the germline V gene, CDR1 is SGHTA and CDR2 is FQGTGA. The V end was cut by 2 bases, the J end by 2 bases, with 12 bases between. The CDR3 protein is CASSLYYGSNTEAFF. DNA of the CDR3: TGTGCCAGCAGCTTATATTACGGCTCAAACACTGAAGCTTTCTTT.

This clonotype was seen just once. The CDR3 sequence: CASRGQGSYGYTF. The CDR3, as DNA: TGTGCCAGCCGCGGACAGGGGTCCTATGGCTACACCTTC. The chain uses TRBV6-5 and TRBJ1-2; TRBD1 agrees at 9 bases. There are 13 residues in the CDR3. With V trimmed by 8 bases and J by 4 bases, 5 bases remained unmatched. Germline CDR1 and CDR2: MNHEY and SVGAGI.

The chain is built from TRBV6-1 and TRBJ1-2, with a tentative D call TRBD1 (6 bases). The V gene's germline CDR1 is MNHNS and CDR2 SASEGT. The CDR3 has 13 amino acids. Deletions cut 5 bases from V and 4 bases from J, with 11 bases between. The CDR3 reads CASSTTGLYGYTF. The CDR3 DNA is TGTGCCAGCAGTACCACAGGGCTCTATGGCTACACCTTC.

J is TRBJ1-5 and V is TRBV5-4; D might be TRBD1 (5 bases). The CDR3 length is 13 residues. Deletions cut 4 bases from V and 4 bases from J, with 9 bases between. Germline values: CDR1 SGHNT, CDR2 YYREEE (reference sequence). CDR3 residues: CASSQDTNQPQHF. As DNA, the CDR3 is TGTGCCAGCAGCCAGGACACGAATCAGCCCCAGCATTTT. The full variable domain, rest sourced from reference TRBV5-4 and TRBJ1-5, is ETGVTQSPTHLIKTRGQQVTLRCSSQSGHNTVSWYQQALGQGPQFIFQYYREEENGRGNFPPRFSGLQFPNYSSELNVNALELDDSALYLCASSQDTNQPQHFGDGTRLSIL.

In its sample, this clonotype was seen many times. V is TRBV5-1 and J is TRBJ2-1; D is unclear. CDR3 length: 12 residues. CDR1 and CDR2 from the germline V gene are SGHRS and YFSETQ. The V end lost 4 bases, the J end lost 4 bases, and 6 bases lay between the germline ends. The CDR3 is CASSTAYNEQFF. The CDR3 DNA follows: TGCGCCAGCAGCACCGCGTACAATGAGCAGTTCTTC.

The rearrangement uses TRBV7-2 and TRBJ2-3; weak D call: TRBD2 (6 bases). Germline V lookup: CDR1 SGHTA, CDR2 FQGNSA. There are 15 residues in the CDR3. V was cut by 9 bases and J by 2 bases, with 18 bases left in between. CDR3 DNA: TGTGCCAGTACCTCTGCGGGGCGTTACACAGATACGCAGTATTTT. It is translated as CASTSAGRYTDTQYF. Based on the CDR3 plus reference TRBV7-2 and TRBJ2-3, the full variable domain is GAGVSQSPSNKVTEKGKDVELRCDPISGHTALYWYRQSLGQGLEFLIYFQGNSAPDKSGLPSDRFSAERTGGSVSTLTIQRTQQEDSAVYLCASTSAGRYTDTQYFGPGTRLTVL.

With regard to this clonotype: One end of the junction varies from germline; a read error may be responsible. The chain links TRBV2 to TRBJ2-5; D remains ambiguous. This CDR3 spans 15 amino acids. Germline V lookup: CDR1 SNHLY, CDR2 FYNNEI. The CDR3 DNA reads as TGTGCCAGCAATGAACGTGGGGTCTTAGGTGGGACCCAGTACTTC. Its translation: CASNERGVLGGTQYF. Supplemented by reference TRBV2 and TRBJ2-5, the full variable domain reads EPEVTQTPSHQVTQMGQEVILRCVPISNHLYFYWYRQILGQKVEFLVSFYNNEISEKSEIFDDQFSVERPDGSNFTLKIRSTKLEDSAMYFCASNERGVLGGTQYFGPGTRLLVL.